Listed below are T cell receptor beta chains from one sample, sequenced in a study of shared clonotypes between healthy human individuals. TCRdb keeps only in-frame clones here, not all; method: immunoSEQ multiplex PCR. The sample carries about 2.2 million clones, 85% to 95% recorded once. The sample consisted of naive CD8+ T cells from PBMCs. The receptors come from a man aged 18 to 29 in good health. Some clones in this sample may be carry-over from other donors' samples. Each CDR3 is given with its conserved first and last residue. The order of the fields is V gene, D gene, J gene, clone size, CDR3 DNA, CDR3 protein. D genes are given only for firm matches. Where a row states a size, it is once, few, many or the class of an expanded clone; other rows omit it.

TRBV28,TRBD1,TRBJ1-5,NA,TGTGCCAGCTCTTGGACAGGGAGGGTGGGCAATCAGCCCCAGCATTTT,CASSWTGRVGNQPQHF
TRBV28,NA,TRBJ2-5,NA,TGTGCCAGCAGTTCCCTAGCAGAGATTTTGGAGGAGACCCAGTACTTC,CASSSLAEILEETQYF
TRBV9,NA,TRBJ2-7,NA,TGTGCCAGCAGCGTAGGCTCTAGTGGGTACGAGCAGTACTTC,CASSVGSSGYEQYF
TRBV15,NA,TRBJ2-7,NA,TGTGCCACCAGCAGGGACTTCTACTACGAGCAGTACTTC,CATSRDFYYEQYF
TRBV7-9,NA,TRBJ2-3,NA,TGTGCCAGCAGCCATCCAGGGAGCCCAGATACGCAGTATTTT,CASSHPGSPDTQYF
TRBV19,NA,TRBJ2-1,NA,TGTGCCAGTAGTATAGATCGGGCAGGGTACAATGAGCAGTTCTTC,CASSIDRAGYNEQFF
TRBV6-5,NA,TRBJ2-7,once,TGTGCCAGCAGTTACTCGACAGTTCACGAGCAGTACTTC,CASSYSTVHEQYF
TRBV6-5,NA,TRBJ2-1,once,TGTGCCAGCAGTTACTCGCGAGGGGATGAGCAGTTCTTC,CASSYSRGDEQFF
TRBV29-1,NA,TRBJ1-2,NA,TGCAGCGTTGACGGGGCCCAGCGGGGCTACACCTTC,CSVDGAQRGYTF
TRBV5-4,NA,TRBJ2-7,NA,TGTGCCAGCAGCTTGCTGTTCGACAGCCCCGACGACGAGCAGTACTTC,CASSLLFDSPDDEQYF
TRBV14,TRBD2,TRBJ2-1,once,TGTGCCAGCAGCCTAGGACTAGCGGGAGGGGGGAAGTTCTTC,CASSLGLAGGGKFF
TRBV5-6,NA,TRBJ2-2,NA,TGTGCCAGCAGCCCGGGAACCGGGGAGCTGTTTTTT,CASSPGTGELFF